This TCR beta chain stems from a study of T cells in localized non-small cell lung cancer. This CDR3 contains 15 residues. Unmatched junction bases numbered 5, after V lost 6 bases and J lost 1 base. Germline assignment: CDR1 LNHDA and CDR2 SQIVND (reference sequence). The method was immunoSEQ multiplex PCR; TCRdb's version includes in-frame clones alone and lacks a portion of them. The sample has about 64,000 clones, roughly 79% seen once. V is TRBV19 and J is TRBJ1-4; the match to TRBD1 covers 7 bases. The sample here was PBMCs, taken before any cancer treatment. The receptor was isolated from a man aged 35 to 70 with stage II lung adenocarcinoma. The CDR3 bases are TGTGCCAGTAGCCGACAGGGCGGAACTAATGAAAAACTGTTTTTT. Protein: CASSRQGGTNEKLFF.